These 4 T cell receptor beta chains originate from one sample sequenced in a study of cytomegalovirus exposure and HLA in healthy donors. The PCR was carried out with 60 Vbeta primers and 13 Jbeta primers. Generated by immunoSEQ multiplex PCR, the TCRdb table keeps only in-frame clones and is missing some. The sample includes about 120,000 clones, about three quarters of them seen just once. Sequences were obtained from PBMCs. These receptors were obtained from a woman aged 25-40 years in good health and CMV-seropositive.

The genes are TRBV5-8 and TRBJ2-2; 7 positions agree with TRBD1. Trimming cost V 2 bases and J 6 bases; bases outside gene matches: 1. Germline V lookup: CDR1 SGHTS, CDR2 YDEGEE. The CDR3 has 13 residues. The CDR3 region has the DNA TGTGCCAGCAGCTTCAGGGGGTCCGGGGAGCTGTTTTTT. Protein: CASSFRGSGELFF.

This chain connects TRBV19 to TRBJ2-1; 10 bases map to TRBD2. Germline CDR1 and CDR2: LNHDA and SQIVND (reference sequence). V was clipped by 0 bases and J by 10 bases; unmatched bases: 12. The CDR3 runs to 17 residues. CDR3 amino acids: CASSIDPPSGGRVEQFF. The CDR3 DNA sequence: TGTGCCAGTAGTATAGATCCCCCTAGCGGGGGAAGGGTCGAGCAGTTCTTC.

The chain carries TRBV19 and TRBJ2-7; D is perhaps TRBD1 (5 bases). Germline V gene sequence: CDR1 LNHDA, CDR2 SQIVND (reference sequence). The CDR3 is made up of 15 amino acids. V was shortened by 10 bases and J by 6 bases, with 25 bases between the two germline ends. Written as DNA, the CDR3 is TGTGCCACTCAAATTAGGGGCTTGCTCGGAACCGAGCAGTACTTC. Its protein product is CATQIRGLLGTEQYF.

The rearrangement links TRBV14 to TRBJ1-2; D is undetermined. The V end was cut by 0 bases, the J end by 4 bases, with 6 bases between. The CDR3 covers 13 residues. Germline loops: CDR1 SGHDN, CDR2 FVKESK. The CDR3 reads CASSQDSSYGYTF. The CDR3 DNA is TGTGCCAGCAGCCAAGATTCCTCCTATGGCTACACCTTC.